This TCR beta chain was found in a study of CD8+ T cells in alopecia areata. The overall study: A 6-month off-drug phase came after tofacitinib, which had lasted 6 to 18 months. Severity in treated patients was scored by percentage of scalp area affected. Notes on the study in general: Expanded CD8+ clones among the top 100, and scalp clonality, were significantly decreased by tofacitinib.

CDR3 length equals 13 residues. Trimming stripped 4 bases from V and 6 bases from J, with 12 bases between. The V gene's germline CDR1 is SGHTA and CDR2 FQGTGA. Following RNA extraction, reverse transcription yielded cDNA that acted as the sequencing template. Sequencing used immunoSEQ multiplex PCR; TCRdb keeps in-frame clones, though not all of them. The sample has roughly 220,000 clones; around 66% are singletons. As to treatment: oral pan-JAK inhibitor, 5-10 mg twice daily. For this clone: The antigen is not known.

The chain links TRBV7-3 to TRBJ1-1; D is possibly TRBD1 (6 bases). Source: CD4+ T cells sorted from blood, taken at roughly week 45, from a patient treated with tofacitinib. This TCR derives from a human donor with alopecia areata. CDR3 in DNA: TGTGCCAGCAGCTCCATACAGGGCGCTGAAGCTTTCTTT. Protein: CASSSIQGAEAFF.